A single sample is the source of the 4 T cell receptor beta chains below, sequenced in a study of T cell responses to AZD1222 COVID-19 vaccine. Sequencing was performed with immunoSEQ multiplex PCR; in TCRdb, only in-frame clones are kept and a portion is missing. The sample lists roughly 150,000 clones, more than 75% seen once, with 5% in the top ten. This sample comprised peripheral blood, obtained on day 0 of AZD1222 vaccination. The source of these receptors is an adult in good health.

J is TRBJ1-5 and V is TRBV5-6, with 9 positions matching TRBD1. CDR1 is SGHDT and CDR2 is YYEEEE in the germline V gene. V lost 4 bases to trimming and J lost 7 bases; unmatched junction nucleotides: 6. The CDR3 covers 14 residues. DNA for the CDR3: TGTGCCAGCAGCACCGGACAGGGGAGGCAGCCCCAGCATTTT. This codes for CASSTGQGRQPQHF.

The chain recombines TRBV7-2 with TRBJ2-5, with D possibly matching TRBD1 (5 bases). Trimming shortened V by 0 bases and J by 0 bases, and 5 bases separated the two germline ends. This CDR3 is 14 amino acids long. Germline V gene sequence: CDR1 SGHTA, CDR2 FQGNSA. The CDR3 DNA is TGTGCCAGCAGCTTAGCAGGGGACCAAGAGACCCAGTACTTC. Residues: CASSLAGDQETQYF. The full variable domain, in which reference TRBV7-2 and TRBJ2-5 provide the parts outside the CDR3, is GAGVSQSPSNKVTEKGKDVELRCDPISGHTALYWYRQSLGQGLEFLIYFQGNSAPDKSGLPSDRFSAERTGGSVSTLTIQRTQQEDSAVYLCASSLAGDQETQYFGPGTRLLVL.

The V gene is TRBV19, the J gene TRBJ1-5; 10 bases are a match to TRBD1. Germline V lookup: CDR1 LNHDA, CDR2 SQIVND (reference sequence). V dropped 0 bases and J dropped 7; count of bases not matched to a gene: 12. The CDR3 is 18 residues long. The CDR3 region has the DNA TGTGCCAGTAGTATAGACCCATGGGACAGGGGATTTATACAGCCCCAGCATTTT. It specifies CASSIDPWDRGFIQPQHF.

The genes are TRBV4-2 and TRBJ2-7, with 9 nucleotides matching TRBD2. This CDR3 has 17 amino acids. Per germline, CDR1 LGHNA and CDR2 YNFKEQ. J was trimmed by 7 bases and V by 4 bases; bases with no gene match: 17. DNA for the CDR3: TGTGCCAGCAGCCCCTGGGACTTGCGGGAGGGTCTGGATGAGCAGTACTTC. This encodes CASSPWDLREGLDEQYF.